This entry lists 17 T cell receptor beta chains sequenced from one sample in a study of graft-versus-host responses after intestinal transplantation. Data came from immunoSEQ multiplex PCR; TCRdb stores just in-frame clones and leaves some out. The sample records about 43,000 clones, about 94% being singletons. This sample comprised PBMCs, obtained about 11 months after intestinal transplant. These receptors were obtained from a human patient who received an intestinal transplant, so some T cells may come from the graft donor.

The V and J genes are TRBV7-9 and TRBJ1-4, with D unresolved. Trimming took 2 bases from V and 5 from J, leaving 9 bases between them. The CDR3 consists of 14 residues. Germline V lookup: CDR1 SEHNR, CDR2 FQNEAQ (reference sequence). CDR3 DNA sequence: TGTGCCAGCAGCTTAAGGGCTCAAAATGAAAAACTGTTTTTT. Translating it yields CASSLRAQNEKLFF.

V usage is TRBV6-4 and J usage is TRBJ1-5; tentatively, D is TRBD1 (6 bases). CDR3 length: 15 amino acids. The germline V and J ends were trimmed by 0 bases and 2 bases, with 8 bases remaining between them. Germline assignment: CDR1 MRHNA and CDR2 SNTAGT. This CDR3 is CASSDSGHGNQPQHF. DNA for the CDR3: TGTGCCAGCAGTGACTCGGGACATGGCAATCAGCCCCAGCATTTT.

The chain joins TRBV14 to TRBJ1-1; D unclear. Germline CDR1 is SGHDN and CDR2 is FVKESK. The V end lost 0 bases, the J end lost 6 bases, and 11 bases lay between the germline ends. CDR3 length: 14 residues. In DNA form, the CDR3 reads TGTGCCAGCAGCCAAGATAATATATCCCCTGAAGCTTTCTTT. Amino acids: CASSQDNISPEAFF. The variable domain in full, with the rest retrieved from reference TRBV14 and TRBJ1-1, is EAGVTQFPSHSVIEKGQTVTLRCDPISGHDNLYWYRRVMGKEIKFLLHFVKESKQDESGMPNNRFLAERTGGTYSTLKVQPAELEDSGVYFCASSQDNISPEAFFGQGTRLTVV.

V gene TRBV9 combines with J gene TRBJ1-1; D is undetermined. There are 15 residues in the CDR3. Trimming took off 2 bases at V and 0 bases at J, with 11 bases between the two ends. Germline lookup yields CDR1 SGDLS and CDR2 YYNGEE. The CDR3 bases are TGTGCCAGCAGCGTCGGGAGTCCTCTGAACACTGAAGCTTTCTTT. Encoded protein: CASSVGSPLNTEAFF. The variable domain in full, completed from reference TRBV9 and TRBJ1-1, reads DSGVTQTPKHLITATGQRVTLRCSPRSGDLSVYWYQQSLDQGLQFLIQYYNGEERAKGNILERFSAQQFPDLHSELNLSSLELGDSALYFCASSVGSPLNTEAFFGQGTRLTVV.

In its sample, this clone was seen a few times. This chain joins TRBV19 and TRBJ2-2; a possible D gene is TRBD1 (6 bases). Germline assignment: CDR1 LNHDA and CDR2 SQIVND (reference sequence). The CDR3 loop spans 16 amino acids. V lost 2 bases and J lost 0, with 10 bases in between. The CDR3 bases are TGTGCCAGTAGTATACCCCGGGACACGAACACCGGGGAGCTGTTTTTT. This encodes CASSIPRDTNTGELFF.

The chain has TRBV29-1 and TRBJ1-4, with D perhaps matching TRBD1 (5 bases). Germline CDR1 and CDR2: SQVTM and ANQGSEA. This CDR3 region has 14 residues. V shed 7 bases and J shed 7 bases, with 19 bases lying between them. In nucleotides, the CDR3 is TGCAGCGGCGGGAGCGCCCACGGGGGTGAAAAACTGTTTTTT. It codes for CSGGSAHGGEKLFF.

This chain uses TRBV6-5 with TRBJ2-5; no definite D call. CDR3 length equals 14 residues. CDR1 MNHEY and CDR2 SVGAGI come from the germline V gene. V lost 6 bases and J 7 bases, leaving 18 bases between the germline ends. CDR3 loop: CASRRILDPPTQYF. CDR3 DNA sequence: TGTGCCAGCAGACGAATTTTGGACCCGCCGACCCAGTACTTC.

The genes are TRBV28 and TRBJ1-1; no clear D. Germline V lookup: CDR1 MDHEN, CDR2 SYDVKM. V dropped 4 bases and J dropped 4 bases, with 16 bases sitting between them. The CDR3 has 15 residues. The CDR3 DNA is TGTGCCAGCAGTTCAAAAACCTCCGGGAGCACTGAAGCTTTCTTT. This gives the protein CASSSKTSGSTEAFF.

V gene TRBV25-1 combines with J gene TRBJ1-4, with D uncertain. V was pared by 7 bases and J by 0 bases, with 3 bases between. This CDR3 is 12 amino acids long. Germline V gene sequence: CDR1 MGHDK, CDR2 SYGVNS. The CDR3, as DNA: TGTGCCAGCACTGCAACTAATGAAAAACTGTTTTTT. It yields the protein CASTATNEKLFF.

The sample holds one count of this clone. The V gene is TRBV25-1, the J gene TRBJ1-3; a possible D gene is TRBD1 (6 bases). The V end lost 6 bases, the J end lost 4 bases, and 16 bases lay between the germline ends. The CDR3 extends over 15 amino acids. From germline, CDR1 is MGHDK and CDR2 SYGVNS. Written as DNA, the CDR3 is TGTGCCAGCAGGGGTACAGGGATAGCCGGAAACACCATATATTTT. Protein: CASRGTGIAGNTIYF. Drawing the rest from reference TRBV25-1 and TRBJ1-3, the complete variable domain is EADIYQTPRYLVIGTGKKITLECSQTMGHDKMYWYQQDPGMELHLIHYSYGVNSTEKGDLSSESTVSRIRTEHFPLTLESARPSHTSQYLCASRGTGIAGNTIYFGEGSWLTVV.

The genes are TRBV6-5 and TRBJ2-2; 10 bases map to TRBD1. The CDR3 runs 14 residues. V shed 6 bases and J 7 bases; nucleotides not matched to a gene: 5. Germline values: CDR1 MNHEY, CDR2 SVGAGI. The CDR3 nucleotides read TGTGCCAGCAGCCGGGACAGGGGTCGCGGGGAGCTGTTTTTT. Its translation is CASSRDRGRGELFF.

V and J are TRBV5-6 and TRBJ2-7; D is ambiguous. Trimming cost V 2 bases and J 0 bases, with 15 bases left between them. CDR1 SGHDT and CDR2 YYEEEE come from the germline V gene. This CDR3 contains 16 residues. The CDR3 DNA is TGTGCCAGCAGCTTCCCCCCGGCTGGGAACTCCTACGAGCAGTACTTC. The encoded protein is CASSFPPAGNSYEQYF.

V gene TRBV4-2 combines with J gene TRBJ2-7, with 9 bases identical to TRBD1. The ends lost 2 bases at V and 0 bases at J; junction bases unmatched: 8. There are 17 residues in the CDR3. Germline V gene lookup returns CDR1 LGHNA and CDR2 YNFKEQ. In DNA, the CDR3 is TGTGCCAGCAGCCAACACATCCGGGACAGGGCCTCCTACGAGCAGTACTTC. Residues: CASSQHIRDRASYEQYF.

This rearrangement joins TRBV6-6 to TRBJ1-3; D gene uncertain. Per the germline V gene, CDR1 is MNHNY and CDR2 is SVGAGI (reference sequence). The CDR3 runs 14 residues. Trimming cost V 0 bases and J 9 bases, with 12 bases left between them. The CDR3 bases are TGTGCCAGCAGTTACTCGAGAGTATCAAGCACCATATATTTT. Amino acids: CASSYSRVSSTIYF.

The chain has TRBV5-4 and TRBJ2-1; 8 bases align to TRBD2. Losses at the gene ends were 0 bases for V and 6 bases for J; bases not matched to a gene: 5. The CDR3 length is 15 residues. Looked up from germline, CDR1 is SGHNT and CDR2 is YYREEE (reference sequence). For the CDR3, the DNA is TGTGCCAGCAGCTTGGCGGGAGGGTTGGGCAATGAGCAGTTCTTC. Translation: CASSLAGGLGNEQFF. Variable domain in full (rest from reference TRBV5-4 and TRBJ2-1): ETGVTQSPTHLIKTRGQQVTLRCSSQSGHNTVSWYQQALGQGPQFIFQYYREEENGRGNFPPRFSGLQFPNYSSELNVNALELDDSALYLCASSLAGGLGNEQFFGPGTRLTVL.

The chain is built from TRBV20-1 and TRBJ1-1, with no clear D. CDR3 length: 11 residues. Germline lookup yields CDR1 DFQATT and CDR2 SNEGSKA (reference sequence). V lost 0 bases, J lost 10 bases, and 9 bases lay in between. The CDR3 protein is CSAREGPGAFF. Written as DNA, the CDR3 is TGCAGTGCTAGAGAAGGTCCAGGAGCTTTCTTT.

This clone was recorded a few times. V and J are TRBV19 and TRBJ2-5; D is possibly TRBD1 (5 bases). With 3 bases removed from V and 3 bases from J, the gap between germline ends came to 11 bases. The CDR3 has 14 residues. Germline assignment: CDR1 LNHDA and CDR2 SQIVND (reference sequence). CDR3 residues: CASSIWGPEETQYF. The CDR3 DNA is TGTGCCAGTAGTATTTGGGGCCCTGAAGAGACCCAGTACTTC.